These 29 T cell receptor beta chains were sequenced from one sample in a study of post-analysis software for immune sequencing data. The study, taken as a whole, reports: About five TRBV segments occurring more often in patients than controls included TRBV5-6, TRBV5-1 and TRBV20-1.

Unique molecular identifiers were present in the TCR beta cDNA libraries. TCRdb reanalysed the PCR reads using MiXCR and keeps one entry per CDR3 protein. The sample has about 540,000 distinct CDR3 sequences; about a third are singletons. No antigen has been assigned to these receptors. The specimen was blood. These TCRs come from a girl aged 2-17 years with multiple sclerosis.

The chain combines TRBV12-3 or TRBV12-4 with TRBJ1-4, with 10 positions matching TRBD1. This CDR3 contains 15 residues. With 6 bases clipped from V and 6 bases from J, the junction kept 7 bases outside the gene matches. The CDR3 loop is CASRRQGAVDEKLFF. In DNA, the CDR3 is TGTGCCAGCAGGCGACAGGGGGCGGTGGATGAAAAACTGTTTTTT.

This clonotype was found a few times. The genes are TRBV6-4 and TRBJ2-1; TRBD1 agrees at 12 bases. With 8 bases clipped from V and 5 bases from J, the junction kept 7 bases outside the gene matches. Looked up from germline, CDR1 is MRHNA and CDR2 is SNTAGT. The CDR3 totals 15 residues. The CDR3 is CASQRDRGLDNEQFF. CDR3 in DNA: TGTGCCAGCCAAAGGGACAGGGGGCTGGACAATGAGCAGTTCTTC.

The rearrangement links TRBV5-1 to TRBJ1-2; tentative D call: TRBD1 (5 bases). Germline V lookup: CDR1 SGHRS, CDR2 YFSETQ. Trimming took 4 bases from V and 0 from J, leaving 16 bases between them. The CDR3 length is 16 residues. The CDR3 coding sequence is TGCGCCAGCAGCCCCCTCGGGACCCAAGCTAACTATGGCTACACCTTC. Translated: CASSPLGTQANYGYTF.

This clonotype was detected only a few times. The rearrangement uses TRBV11-1 and TRBJ2-3; perhaps TRBD2 as D (5 bases). Germline V gives CDR1 SGHAT, CDR2 FQDESV (reference sequence). CDR3 length equals 13 residues. Trimming shortened V by 4 bases and J by 4 bases, and 9 bases separated the two germline ends. CDR3 loop: CASSSFGADTQYF. In DNA form, the CDR3 reads TGTGCCAGCAGCTCCTTCGGGGCAGATACGCAGTATTTT.

This clonotype was counted a few times. The rearrangement joins TRBV11-2 to TRBJ2-1; perhaps TRBD1 as D (7 bases). From germline, CDR1 is SGHAT and CDR2 FQNNGV. The CDR3 has 16 residues. Trimming left V 3 bases short and J 6 bases short, with 18 bases between. The CDR3 spells CASSFGGGGVGNEQFF. The CDR3 coding sequence is TGTGCCAGCAGCTTCGGAGGGGGCGGGGTGGGCAATGAGCAGTTCTTC. Supplemented by reference TRBV11-2 and TRBJ2-1, the full variable domain reads EAGVAQSPRYKIIEKRQSVAFWCNPISGHATLYWYQQILGQGPKLLIQFQNNGVVDDSQLPKDRFSAERLKGVDSTLKIQPAKLEDSAVYLCASSFGGGGVGNEQFFGPGTRLTVL.

This chain links TRBV12-3 or TRBV12-4 with TRBJ2-7, with D tentatively TRBD2 (5 bases). The CDR3 is made up of 14 amino acids. V shed 3 bases and J shed 0 bases, with 9 bases lying between them. The CDR3 DNA follows: TGTGCCAGCAGTTTCGGAGCGGCCTCCTACGAGCAGTACTTC. Protein product: CASSFGAASYEQYF.

This clonotype was observed a few times. The chain couples TRBV12-3 or TRBV12-4 to TRBJ2-1; tentatively, D is TRBD2 (6 bases). CDR3 length equals 12 residues. Trimming cost V 3 bases and J 15 bases, with 15 bases left between them. The CDR3 protein is CASSLVLANPFF. The CDR3 bases are TGTGCCAGCAGTTTGGTACTAGCTAATCCGTTCTTC.

This clonotype has a handful of counts. The genes are TRBV5-1 and TRBJ2-1; D is ambiguous. This CDR3 spans 18 amino acids. Germline CDR1 and CDR2: SGHRS and YFSETQ. Deletions cut 0 bases from V and 4 bases from J, with 20 bases between. The CDR3, as DNA: TGCGCCAGCAGCTTGGGGCTGAGGCCCCTCGTAACTTACAATGAGCAGTTCTTC. Amino acid sequence: CASSLGLRPLVTYNEQFF.

This clonotype was observed a handful of times. The V call is TRBV5-1, the J call TRBJ2-3; 7 nucleotides align to TRBD1. This CDR3 is 16 amino acids long. The ends lost 0 bases at V and 3 bases at J; junction bases unmatched: 7. The germline V gene encodes CDR1 SGHRS and CDR2 YFSETQ. The CDR3 reads CASSLVYGTETDTQYF. The CDR3 DNA reads as TGCGCCAGCAGCTTGGTATATGGGACAGAGACAGATACGCAGTATTTT.

CDR3 loop: CSAMGGNTEAFF. In nucleotides, the CDR3 is TGCAGTGCAATGGGGGGGAACACTGAAGCTTTCTTT. This sequence joins TRBV20-1 and TRBJ1-1, with a tentative D call TRBD1 (5 bases). V was cut by 6 bases and J by 1 base, with 9 bases left in between. The CDR3 extends over 12 amino acids. The germline V gene encodes CDR1 DFQATT and CDR2 SNEGSKA (reference sequence).

This chain links TRBV19 with TRBJ2-1; no firm D call. V lost 5 bases, J lost 1 base, and 9 bases lay in between. Per the germline V gene, CDR1 is LNHDA and CDR2 is SQIVND (reference sequence). The CDR3 is 14 residues long. Written as DNA, the CDR3 is TGTGCCAGTAGTGGGCCAGCTTCCTACAATGAGCAGTTCTTC. Translated, it gives CASSGPASYNEQFF.

A note on this clonotype: A read error may explain this, as a much larger clone is one base away. The chain employs TRBV5-6 and TRBJ2-4; D is tentatively TRBD1 or TRBD2 (6 bases each). The end of the DNA aligns better with TRBJ2-7, so the J call may be wrong. The germline gives CDR1 SGHDT, CDR2 YYEEEE. CDR3 size: 17 residues. The CDR3, as DNA: TGTGCCAGCAGCTTACCAGGAAGTTGGGGGGCAAACTACGAGCAGTACTTC. As protein: CASSLPGSWGANYEQYF.

J is TRBJ2-5 and V is TRBV7-8; 7 nucleotides line up with TRBD2. This CDR3 has 15 residues. After removal of 6 bases from V and 4 bases from J, the junction contained 11 bases not matched to a gene. Germline-derived CDR1 and CDR2 are SGHVS and FQNEAQ. The CDR3 DNA follows: TGTGCCAGCAGACCGAAGAGGCCTAGCGGAGAGACCCAGTACTTC. Translation gives CASRPKRPSGETQYF. Complete variable domain (other parts from reference TRBV7-8 and TRBJ2-5): GAGVSQSPRYKVAKRGQDVALRCDPISGHVSLFWYQQALGQGPEFLTYFQNEAQLDKSGLPSDRFFAERPEGSVSTLKIQRTQQEDSAVYLCASRPKRPSGETQYFGPGTRLLVL.

This clonotype was detected only a few times. The V and J genes are TRBV2 and TRBJ2-7; D is possibly TRBD1 or TRBD2 (6 bases each). Germline CDR1 SNHLY, CDR2 FYNNEI. Trimming left V 9 bases short and J 1 base short, with 19 bases between. CDR3 length equals 15 residues. CDR3 nucleotides: TGTGCCAGTTCGGGGGCTTTACGGGGTTCCTACGAGCAGTACTTC. This gives the protein CASSGALRGSYEQYF.

The table lists this clonotype with a few counts. This chain joins TRBV12-3 or TRBV12-4 and TRBJ1-2; D call uncertain. Trimming pared 1 base from V and 7 bases from J, leaving 13 bases between. This CDR3 comprises 14 residues. CDR3: CASSLGITARGYTF. The CDR3 coding sequence is TGTGCCAGCAGTTTAGGGATCACAGCTCGTGGCTACACCTTC.

The chain combines TRBV5-1 with TRBJ2-7; D is uncertain. With the DNA end fitting TRBJ2-5 better, the J assignment may be wrong. Germline V gene lookup returns CDR1 SGHRS and CDR2 YFSETQ. This CDR3 is 15 amino acids long. The CDR3 DNA sequence: TGCGCCAGCAGCTTGGAATTAGCACGGTCTGAGACCCAGTACTTC. It codes for CASSLELARSETQYF.

This rearrangement joins TRBV3-1 to TRBJ2-5, with 7 bases aligning to TRBD2. From germline, CDR1 is LGHDT and CDR2 YNNKEL (reference sequence). With 2 bases clipped from V and 5 bases from J, the junction kept 11 bases outside the gene matches. The CDR3 runs to 16 residues. The CDR3 sequence: CASSQPEGGGRETQYF. For the CDR3, the DNA is TGTGCCAGCAGCCAACCAGAAGGCGGGGGACGGGAGACCCAGTACTTC.

The V and J genes are TRBV12-3 or TRBV12-4 and TRBJ2-1; maybe TRBD2 (5 bases). CDR3 length: 13 amino acids. The V end lost 4 bases, the J end lost 7 bases, and 11 bases lay between the germline ends. CDR3 region: CASSSTNWNEQFF. CDR3 coding DNA: TGTGCCAGCAGTTCGACTAATTGGAATGAGCAGTTCTTC.

This clonotype turned up a few times. CDR3: CASSVGRQVQETQYF. DNA of the CDR3: TGTGCCAGCAGTGTTGGGCGACAGGTCCAAGAGACCCAGTACTTC. The rearrangement links TRBV6-1 to TRBJ2-5; D perhaps matches TRBD1 (6 bases). CDR1 is MNHNS, CDR2 SASEGT, per germline. The germline V and J ends were trimmed by 4 bases and 1 base, with 13 bases remaining between them. The CDR3 contains 15 residues.

The chain carries TRBV6-2 or TRBV6-3 and TRBJ2-1; 10 bases agree with TRBD2. The germline gives CDR1 MNHEY, CDR2 SVGEGT. The V and J ends lost 2 bases and 7 bases, in that order; junction bases with no gene match: 11. The CDR3 is 17 amino acids. The CDR3 nucleotides read TGTGCCAGCAGTTACCCGCCCGAAGCGGGGGGGAGGAATGAGCAGTTCTTC. Translated: CASSYPPEAGGRNEQFF.

CDR3 DNA sequence: TGTGCCAGCAGCCCCCTCTCAAGGGGGGGCCCAGATACGCAGTATTTT. Protein: CASSPLSRGGPDTQYF. The V and J genes are TRBV9 and TRBJ2-3; D may be TRBD2 (7 bases). CDR3 length: 16 residues. V gave up 4 bases and J gave up 4 bases, with 19 bases separating them. Germline CDR1 SGDLS, CDR2 YYNGEE.

This clonotype was seen a handful of times. The V and J genes are TRBV7-6 and TRBJ2-5; TRBD2 might be the D (7 bases). V was pared by 4 bases and J by 2 bases, with 14 bases between. The V gene's germline CDR1 is SGHVS and CDR2 FNYEAQ. This CDR3 has 15 amino acids. CDR3 protein: CASSSPGGPQETQYF. DNA for the CDR3: TGTGCCAGCAGCTCCCCCGGGGGGCCGCAAGAGACCCAGTACTTC.

The chain recombines TRBV12-1 with TRBJ2-4; the table's D gene call, TRBD2, was not cross checked with the DNA. TRBV12-1 is a pseudogene. The CDR3 contains 16 residues. The CDR3 DNA is TGTGCCAGCAGATTTTTTGGAGTGGTTGAAGCGGACATTCAGTACTTC. It translates to CASRFFGVVEADIQYF.

This clonotype was counted only a few times. The chain carries TRBV10-3 and TRBJ2-3; no reliable D call. The CDR3 totals 14 residues. Trimming took off 3 bases at V and 2 bases at J, with 9 bases between the two ends. Looked up from germline, CDR1 is ENHRY and CDR2 is SYGVKD. As DNA, the CDR3 is TGTGCCATCAGTGAATCCTATGCCACAGATACGCAGTATTTT. Translated, it gives CAISESYATDTQYF.

The chain has TRBV29-1 and TRBJ1-2; D perhaps matches TRBD1 (6 bases). The CDR3 is made up of 13 amino acids. Trimming removed 1 base from V and 10 bases from J, with 16 bases in between. Germline CDR1 and CDR2: SQVTM and ANQGSEA. CDR3 protein: CSVEVGGSNVYTF. For the CDR3, the DNA is TGCAGCGTTGAAGTAGGGGGGTCTAATGTCTACACCTTC.

The CDR3 sequence: CSAPAALTAQETQYF. The CDR3 DNA sequence: TGCAGTGCACCGGCCGCCTTGACAGCTCAAGAGACCCAGTACTTC. V gene TRBV20-1 combines with J gene TRBJ2-5; D may be TRBD1 (5 bases). Trimming took 6 bases from V and 2 from J, leaving 19 bases between them. There are 15 residues in the CDR3. Germline lookup yields CDR1 DFQATT and CDR2 SNEGSKA (reference sequence).

This sequence joins TRBV29-1 and TRBJ2-2; no clear D. The V gene lost 7 bases and the J gene lost 6 bases, with 21 bases spanning the gap. Germline lookup yields CDR1 SQVTM and CDR2 ANQGSEA. This CDR3 has 15 residues. CDR3 protein: CSAGSDPWASGELFF. In DNA, the CDR3 is TGCAGCGCTGGGTCCGACCCGTGGGCGTCCGGGGAGCTGTTTTTT.

The chain is built from TRBV10-3 and TRBJ1-6; TRBD1 agrees at 9 bases. J lost 5 bases, V lost 2 bases, and 1 base had no gene match. Germline values: CDR1 ENHRY, CDR2 SYGVKD. This CDR3 has 15 residues. CDR3 nucleotide sequence: TGTGCCATCAGTGAGAGGACAGGGGATAATTCACCCCTCCACTTT. As protein: CAISERTGDNSPLHF.

In this sample, this clonotype turned up a few times. The CDR3 sequence is CASSVSGGTAQYF. The CDR3 DNA reads TGTGCCAGCAGTGTATCCGGGGGCACAGCGCAGTACTTC. V usage is TRBV2 and J usage is TRBJ2-7; possibly TRBD1 or TRBD2 for D (6 bases each). This CDR3 comprises 13 residues. Germline V gives CDR1 SNHLY, CDR2 FYNNEI. The V gene lost 4 bases and the J gene lost 9 bases, with 16 bases spanning the gap.